This TCR beta chain was sequenced for a study of blood T cells in healthy people across ages. A J-beta primer mix and a sample-barcoded 5' primer were used in a second PCR of roughly 6 to 12 cycles. Paired-end reads containing CDR3 totaled no fewer than 3 million for each sample. TCRdb processed the 5' RACE reads anew with MiXCR; each CDR3 protein has one entry. The sample contains hundreds of thousands of distinct CDR3 sequences, about 32% of which appear only once. Study-wide points: A greater number of naive CD4+ cells and higher diversity distinguished long-lived donors from aged donors. Leaving the PBMCs unsorted stopped any conclusive comparison of naive versus antigen-experienced cells.

Points on this clonotype: What it recognizes is unknown. A much larger clonotype is one base distant, so this may be a read error.

The germline gives CDR1 SGHTA, CDR2 FQGNSA. The CDR3 extends over 16 amino acids. The rearrangement uses TRBV7-2 and TRBJ1-5; 8 bases agree with TRBD1. The material sequenced was blood. The sequence derives from a woman at least 80 years old in good health. The CDR3, as DNA: TGTGCCGGCAGCTTACGACATTACAGGGGGAGGGTGCCCCAGCATTTT. This sequence encodes CAGSLRHYRGRVPQHF. The full variable domain, rest sourced from reference TRBV7-2 and TRBJ1-5, is GAGVSQSPSNKVTEKGKDVELRCDPISGHTALYWYRQSLGQGLEFLIYFQGNSAPDKSGLPSDRFSAERTGGSVSTLTIQRTQQEDSAVYLCAGSLRHYRGRVPQHFGDGTRLSIL.